The rows below give T cell receptor beta chains drawn from one sample of a study of T cell responses to AZD1222 COVID-19 vaccine. Sequencing used immunoSEQ multiplex PCR; TCRdb keeps in-frame clones, though not all of them. The sample yields approximately 74,000 clones, roughly 85% seen once. Specimen: peripheral blood, collected 28 days after the second AZD1222 dose. These receptors all stem from an adult who received the AZD1222 COVID-19 vaccine. The conserved cysteine and the conserved F or W are not part of the CDR3 here.

j_call,v_call,cdr3_aa
TRBJ2-3,TRBV11-3,ASSRSRDSSTDTQY
TRBJ1-4,TRBV7-9,ASSFSRTNEKLF
TRBJ1-2,TRBV3-1/TRBV3-2,ASSQGGAGQRNYGYT
TRBJ1-2,TRBV2,ASSSGAANSYGYT
TRBJ1-2,TRBV18,ASSPQGAQDGYT
TRBJ2-3,TRBV29-1,SVASGRTDTQY
TRBJ1-2,TRBV30,AWSVHAVGGRT
TRBJ1-3,TRBV7-8,ASSPRERFLSGNTIY
TRBJ1-2,TRBV29-1,SVGGTGGSGYT
TRBJ1-5,TRBV4-1,ASSQAAGGLSNQPQH
TRBJ1-4,TRBV7-9,ASSQGRVKLF
TRBJ2-7,TRBV6-5,ASSPGTSDRYEQY
TRBJ1-2,TRBV6-5,ASTRDRYGYT
TRBJ2-7,TRBV6-5,ASSPLGGVQY
TRBJ1-1,TRBV19,ASSPPGTGFYTEAF
TRBJ1-2,TRBV11-1,ASSFTGTSNYGYT
TRBJ1-1,TRBV15,ATSRDHAGTEAF
TRBJ2-7,TRBV5-6,ASSLPGTGYEQY
TRBJ1-3,TRBV5-6,ASSLQPSGNTIY
TRBJ2-1,TRBV7-9,ASSLAGTYNEQF
TRBJ2-7,TRBV7-8,ASSSGGSSYEQY
TRBJ2-3,TRBV2,ASSERERADTQY
TRBJ1-1,TRBV6-1,ASSEQGDEAF
TRBJ2-1,TRBV6-1,ASSEEIGQGRNEQF
TRBJ2-7,TRBV5-1,ASSLGGTSSHYEQY
TRBJ2-3,TRBV19,ASSRQGTDTQY
TRBJ1-2,TRBV5-4,ASSLNGGYGYT
TRBJ2-5,TRBV7-2,ASSSAGYIETQY
TRBJ2-7,TRBV9,ASSVTGTWTYEQY
TRBJ2-7,TRBV6-5,ASNPGGRNSYEQY
TRBJ2-3,TRBV6-5,ASSGTSGARTQY
TRBJ1-5,TRBV18,ASSPVGTGTQPQH
TRBJ1-3,TRBV30,AWSVGWGNSGNTIY
TRBJ2-2,TRBV7-3,ASTQFGTGTGELF
TRBJ2-2,TRBV24-1,ATIEQTSTGELF
TRBJ2-5,TRBV11-2,ASSLDLAGGAQY
TRBJ1-5,TRBV7-8,ASSSTWEKPQH
TRBJ1-3,TRBV7-9,ASSKQGSGNTIY
TRBJ2-1,TRBV5-5,ASIPRGGSYNEQF
TRBJ1-5,TRBV12-5,ASGLVSNNQPQH
TRBJ1-1,TRBV5-1,AVRTEMNTEAF
TRBJ2-7,TRBV3-1/TRBV3-2,ASSPRDLKVYEQY